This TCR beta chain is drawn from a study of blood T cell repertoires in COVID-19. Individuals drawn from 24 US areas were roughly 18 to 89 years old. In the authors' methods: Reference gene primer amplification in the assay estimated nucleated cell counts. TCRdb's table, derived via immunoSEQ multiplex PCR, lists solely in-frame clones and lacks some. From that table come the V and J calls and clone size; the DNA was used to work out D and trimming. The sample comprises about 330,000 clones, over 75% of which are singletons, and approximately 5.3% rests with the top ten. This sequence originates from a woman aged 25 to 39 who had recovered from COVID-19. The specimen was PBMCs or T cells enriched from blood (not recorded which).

CDR3 loop: CSVRYAQDSPLHF. The CDR3 DNA sequence: TGCAGCGTTCGTTACGCACAGGATTCACCCCTCCACTTT. The rearrangement links TRBV29-1 to TRBJ1-6, with D possibly being TRBD1 (5 bases). This CDR3 spans 13 amino acids. In germline, CDR1 is SQVTM, CDR2 ANQGSEA. The V and J ends lost 5 bases and 8 bases respectively, with 13 bases between them.